These 22 T cell receptor beta chains were sequenced from one sample in a study of vaccination and CD4 T cells after COVID-19. These receptors' antigens are unknown. The treatment was: approximately 10-day PBMC culture with coronavirus spike peptide pools or control peptides (ViraFEST assay). With the Oncomine TCR Beta short-read assay, DNA from cultured CD4+ T cells was sequenced. Via MiXCR, TCRdb re-called the PCR reads, giving one row per CDR3 protein. The data hold some 2,900 distinct CDR3 sequences, with around 35% observed a single time. The specimen was CD4+ T cells from blood, cultured in vitro. Receptors originate from a human donor who had recovered from COVID-19.

The chain couples TRBV7-3 to TRBJ2-3; 11 bases match TRBD2. The length of the CDR3 is 16 residues. Germline CDR1 and CDR2: SGHTA and FQGTGA. V trimming: 1 base; J trimming: 4 bases; junction bases outside the gene matches: 4. The CDR3 is CASSLNSGGAADTQYF. The CDR3 region has the DNA TGTGCCAGCAGCTTAAATAGCGGGGGGGCCGCAGATACGCAGTATTTT.

This clonotype was detected only once. The chain links TRBV20-1 to TRBJ1-6, with D unresolved. In germline, CDR1 is DFQATT, CDR2 SNEGSKA (reference sequence). The CDR3 length is 12 residues. V lost 0 bases and J 8 bases, leaving 5 bases between the germline ends. CDR3 bases: TGCAGTGCTAGAGATTTGGATTCACCCCTCCACTTT. Its protein product is CSARDLDSPLHF.

There are a few counts of this clonotype. This chain joins TRBV5-1 and TRBJ1-1, with a possible D match to TRBD1 (6 bases). Germline CDR1 and CDR2: SGHRS and YFSETQ. The CDR3 runs 13 residues. V was cut by 5 bases and J by 1 base, with 9 bases left in between. The DNA for the CDR3 is TGCGCCAGCAGGAGGACAGAGAACACTGAAGCTTTCTTT. Its translation is CASRRTENTEAFF.

This clonotype was recorded only once. The chain employs TRBV2 and TRBJ2-7; 8 bases agree with TRBD1. The germline CDR1 and CDR2 sequences are SNHLY and FYNNEI. The CDR3 is made up of 13 amino acids. Germline trimming cut 6 bases from V and 6 bases from J; bases unmatched to any gene: 7. DNA of the CDR3: TGTGCCAGCAGCGGACAGGGTCGCAGCGAGCAGTACTTC. It specifies CASSGQGRSEQYF.

The chain recombines TRBV7-6 with TRBJ2-1; 11 bases align to TRBD2. V dropped 3 bases and J dropped 8; count of bases not matched to a gene: 9. CDR1 and CDR2 from the germline V gene are SGHVS and FNYEAQ. There are 16 residues in the CDR3. CDR3 protein: CASSFSGGGRGDEQFF. For the CDR3, the DNA is TGTGCCAGCAGCTTTAGCGGGGGGGGCCGTGGGGATGAGCAGTTCTTC.

This clonotype has more than one count but fewer than ten. V usage is TRBV6-2 or TRBV6-3 and J usage is TRBJ2-3; D is uncertain. The CDR3 totals 15 residues. V shed 4 bases and J shed 0 bases, with 11 bases lying between them. CDR1 is MNHEY, CDR2 SVGEGT, per germline. This chain's CDR3 is CASSWLQDSTDTQYF. CDR3 nucleotide sequence: TGTGCCAGCAGTTGGCTCCAGGACAGCACAGATACGCAGTATTTT.

The chain couples TRBV18 to TRBJ2-7; D remains ambiguous. With 0 bases removed from V and 4 bases from J, the gap between germline ends came to 13 bases. In germline, CDR1 is KGHSH, CDR2 LQKENI. The CDR3 consists of 15 residues. The CDR3 is CASSPPQPGVYEQYF. CDR3 sequence (DNA): TGTGCCAGCTCACCACCTCAGCCGGGTGTGTACGAGCAGTACTTC.

This clonotype has only a few counts. The rearrangement uses TRBV20-1 and TRBJ1-2, with 9 bases aligning to TRBD1. V was clipped by 6 bases and J by 7 bases; unmatched bases: 9. This CDR3 comprises 13 residues. Germline V gene sequence: CDR1 DFQATT, CDR2 SNEGSKA (reference sequence). As DNA, the CDR3 is TGCAGTGCCAAGGCACAGGGGGCAAGTGGCTACACCTTC. Translation gives CSAKAQGASGYTF.

The chain combines TRBV14 with TRBJ1-1; D gene ambiguous. The ends were cut back, 4 bases at V and 7 bases at J, with 22 bases in the middle. This CDR3 has 16 amino acids. CDR1 SGHDN and CDR2 FVKESK come from the germline V gene. CDR3 DNA: TGTGCCAGCAGCCCAAGACGAGGCGTTGGAAGGAATGAAGCTTTCTTT. It codes for CASSPRRGVGRNEAFF.

This clonotype was observed a handful of times. The genes are TRBV12-3 or TRBV12-4 and TRBJ1-5; the match to TRBD1 covers 7 bases. The CDR3 totals 14 residues. Trimming cost V 4 bases and J 3 bases; bases outside gene matches: 3. The CDR3 reads CASSWGQSNQPQHF. CDR3 in DNA: TGTGCCAGCAGTTGGGGACAGTCCAATCAGCCCCAGCATTTT.

V is TRBV28 and J is TRBJ1-1; D perhaps matches TRBD1 (5 bases). This CDR3 has 14 amino acids. CDR1 and CDR2 (germline): MDHEN, SYDVKM. V lost 8 bases, J lost 0 bases, and 13 bases lay in between. CDR3 DNA: TGTGCCAGCGACAGACAGTTAATGAACACTGAAGCTTTCTTT. Protein sequence: CASDRQLMNTEAFF.

The chain uses TRBV25-1 and TRBJ1-3; D is undetermined. The CDR3 spans 13 residues. Germline V lookup: CDR1 MGHDK, CDR2 SYGVNS. Trimming removed 3 bases from V and 4 bases from J, with 7 bases in between. Here the CDR3 reads CASSELWGNTIYF. Here the CDR3 DNA reads TGTGCCAGCAGTGAGTTGTGGGGAAACACCATATATTTT.

CDR3 in amino acids: CATSRKENTEAFF. The DNA of the CDR3 is TGTGCCACCAGCAGAAAAGAAAACACTGAAGCTTTCTTT. The genes are TRBV15 and TRBJ1-1; D call uncertain. Germline V gene sequence: CDR1 LNHNV, CDR2 YYDKDF (reference sequence). Trimming took off 2 bases at V and 2 bases at J, with 6 bases between the two ends. The CDR3 consists of 13 residues.

This clonotype has more than one count but fewer than ten. This chain links TRBV12-3 or TRBV12-4 with TRBJ1-5, with D hard to call. This CDR3 spans 13 amino acids. Trimming shortened V by 2 bases and J by 3 bases, and 5 bases separated the two germline ends. The CDR3 is CASSLLLNQPQHF. The DNA of the CDR3 is TGTGCCAGCAGTTTACTCCTCAATCAGCCCCAGCATTTT.

This chain connects TRBV5-1 to TRBJ2-5, with a weak D call TRBD1 (5 bases). Trimming cost V 4 bases and J 7 bases, with 17 bases left between them. The V gene's germline CDR1 is SGHRS and CDR2 YFSETQ. The CDR3 is made up of 14 amino acids. Here the CDR3 reads CASSVDGAPGTQYF. In DNA form, the CDR3 reads TGCGCCAGCAGCGTAGATGGGGCCCCAGGGACCCAGTACTTC.

The rearrangement joins TRBV20-1 to TRBJ2-5; 12 bases fit TRBD2. Per germline, CDR1 DFQATT and CDR2 SNEGSKA (reference sequence). V lost 1 base and J lost 7; bases outside the gene matches: 7. The CDR3 is 15 amino acids. The CDR3 nucleotides are TGCAGTGCTAGAGGGTCTAGCGGGGGGGTGCGGACCCAGTACTTC. It yields the protein CSARGSSGGVRTQYF.

The sample holds a few counts of this clonotype. The chain employs TRBV30 and TRBJ1-6, with 7 bases matching TRBD1. Germline lookup yields CDR1 GTSNPN and CDR2 SVGIG (reference sequence). CDR3 length: 15 amino acids. V lost 2 bases and J lost 8; bases outside the gene matches: 9. The chain's CDR3 is CAWSQGGEGDSPLHF. The CDR3 region has the DNA TGTGCCTGGAGTCAGGGGGGCGAAGGTGATTCACCCCTCCACTTT.

CDR3 DNA sequence: TGTGCCAGCAGTTCGACCGGGACCCTCAACACTGAAGCTTTCTTT. This codes for CASSSTGTLNTEAFF. The chain joins TRBV27 to TRBJ1-1; maybe TRBD1 (5 bases). The CDR3 contains 15 residues. V dropped 4 bases and J dropped 2 bases, with 14 bases sitting between them. Per germline, CDR1 MNHEY and CDR2 SMNVEV (reference sequence).

This clonotype was found a few times. The gene calls are TRBV2 and TRBJ1-2; perhaps TRBD1 as D (5 bases). The CDR3 consists of 14 residues. The germline V gene encodes CDR1 SNHLY and CDR2 FYNNEI. V was pared by 5 bases and J by 5 bases, with 15 bases between. CDR3 amino acids: CASSQMSGTYGYTF. Written as DNA, the CDR3 is TGTGCCAGCAGTCAGATGTCGGGGACTTATGGCTACACCTTC.

This clonotype was recorded a few times. The chain couples TRBV6-1 to TRBJ1-5; 7 nucleotides align to TRBD1. The CDR3 totals 13 residues. Germline-derived CDR1 and CDR2 are MNHNS and SASEGT. J was trimmed by 3 bases and V by 6 bases; bases with no gene match: 2. The CDR3: CASRQGLNQPQHF. As DNA, the CDR3 is TGTGCCAGCAGACAGGGGCTCAATCAGCCCCAGCATTTT.

The chain uses TRBV12-3 or TRBV12-4 and TRBJ1-1; D unclear. The CDR3 runs to 13 residues. The V end was cut by 3 bases, the J end by 4 bases, with 9 bases between. The CDR3 protein is CASSLGGSTEAFF. The CDR3, as DNA: TGTGCCAGCAGTTTGGGAGGCTCCACTGAAGCTTTCTTT.

This clonotype was seen a handful of times. The V gene is TRBV11-2, the J gene TRBJ2-3; 16 nucleotides line up with TRBD2. Germline CDR1 SGHAT, CDR2 FQNNGV. The CDR3 extends over 19 amino acids. The J segment lost 2 bases and the V segment lost 0 bases, leaving 5 bases of the junction unmatched. CDR3 in DNA: TGTGCCAGCAGCTTAGACAGCGGGACTAGCGGGGGGGTCACAGATACGCAGTATTTT. Translation: CASSLDSGTSGGVTDTQYF.